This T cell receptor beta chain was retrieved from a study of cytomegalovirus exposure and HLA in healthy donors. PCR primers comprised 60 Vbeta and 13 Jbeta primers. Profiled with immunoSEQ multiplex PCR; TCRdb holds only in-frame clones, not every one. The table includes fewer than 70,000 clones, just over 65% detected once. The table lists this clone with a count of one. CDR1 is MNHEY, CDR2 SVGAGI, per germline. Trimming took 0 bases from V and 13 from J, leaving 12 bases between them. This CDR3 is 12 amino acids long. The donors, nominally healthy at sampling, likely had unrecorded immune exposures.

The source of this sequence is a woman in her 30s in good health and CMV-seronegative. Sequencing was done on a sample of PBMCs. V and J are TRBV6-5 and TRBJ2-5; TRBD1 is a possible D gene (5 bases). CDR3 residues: CASSYSAGQLYF. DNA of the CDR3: TGTGCCAGCAGTTACTCTGCAGGGCAGCTGTACTTC.